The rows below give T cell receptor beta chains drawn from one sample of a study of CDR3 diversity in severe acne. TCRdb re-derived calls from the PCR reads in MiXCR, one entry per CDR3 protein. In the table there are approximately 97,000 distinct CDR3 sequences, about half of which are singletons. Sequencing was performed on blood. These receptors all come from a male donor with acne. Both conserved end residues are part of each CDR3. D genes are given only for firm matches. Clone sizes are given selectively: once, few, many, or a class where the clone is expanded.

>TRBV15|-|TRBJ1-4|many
TGTGCCACCAGCAGGGAACCACAGGTCTTTATAACTAATGAAAAACTGTTTTTT
CATSREPQVFITNEKLFF
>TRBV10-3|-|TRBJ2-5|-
TGTGCCATCAGTGATCGGGACGGAGGTCCGAGGACCCAGTACTTC
CAISDRDGGPRTQYF
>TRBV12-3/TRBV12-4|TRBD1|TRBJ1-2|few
TGTGCCAGCAGCTTCGGACAGGGGAAGCATGGCTACACCTTC
CASSFGQGKHGYTF
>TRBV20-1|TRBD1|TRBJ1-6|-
TGCAGTGCTGCTTCCGGGACAGGGAATTCACCCCTCCACTTT
CSAASGTGNSPLHF
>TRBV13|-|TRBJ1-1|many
TGTGCCAGCAGCGACCCCCTGCGGGGTAAGAGGGCTTTCTTT
CASSDPLRGKRAFF
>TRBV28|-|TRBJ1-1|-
TGTGCCAGCAGCCCTTCTCTTATGGGAACGATCCCACGCTTT
CASSPSLMGTIPRF
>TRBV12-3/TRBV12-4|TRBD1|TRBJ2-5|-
TGTGCCAGCAATTCCGACAGGGAAGAGACCCAGTACTTC
CASNSDREETQYF
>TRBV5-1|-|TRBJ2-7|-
TGCGCCAGCAGCCCGCGACGGGGGCTAGGAGCCGAGCAGTACTTC
CASSPRRGLGAEQYF
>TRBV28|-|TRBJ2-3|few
TGTGCCAGCAGTCAACAGGCAGATACGCAGTATTTT
CASSQQADTQYF
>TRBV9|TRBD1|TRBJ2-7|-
TGTGCCAGCAGCGGCGGACAGGAGTCCTACGAGCAGTACTTC
CASSGGQESYEQYF
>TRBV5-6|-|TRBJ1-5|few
TGTGCCAGCAACTTGGCCTCAGTCGGGGAGCCCCAGCATTTT
CASNLASVGEPQHF
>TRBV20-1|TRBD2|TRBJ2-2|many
TGCAGTGCTAGTTCTCTAGCGGCTTACACCGGGGAGCTGTTTTTT
CSASSLAAYTGELFF
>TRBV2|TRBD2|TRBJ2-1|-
TGTGCCAGCAGTTACCGACCTAGCGGGAGTGGTGAGCAGTTCTTC
CASSYRPSGSGEQFF
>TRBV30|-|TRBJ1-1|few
TGTGCCTGGAGTGTAAGCCAGGTTGTGACTGAAGCTTTCTTT
CAWSVSQVVTEAFF
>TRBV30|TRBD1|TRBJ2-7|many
TGTGCCTGGGGGACAGGCCGGGGCGAGCAGTACTTC
CAWGTGRGEQYF
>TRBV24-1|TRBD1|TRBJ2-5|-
TGTGCCACCAGTGAAGCGGACAGGGGGAAAGGGACCCAGTACTTC
CATSEADRGKGTQYF
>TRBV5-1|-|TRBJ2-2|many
TGCGCCAGCAGCTTGGGCCTTACAAGTCCCATACTTCGAGCCACCGGGGAGCTGTTTTTT
CASSLGLTSPILRATGELFF
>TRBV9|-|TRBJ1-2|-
TGTGCCAGCAGCGTAGATGAGGCGCCTAACTATGGCTACACCTTC
CASSVDEAPNYGYTF
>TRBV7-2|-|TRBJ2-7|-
TGTGCCAGCAGCATAAGGCGGTTTCCCTACGAGCAGTACTTC
CASSIRRFPYEQYF
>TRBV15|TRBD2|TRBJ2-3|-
TGTGCCACCAGCAGAGAATCGGGGGGAGTCAATGAGCAGTATTTT
CATSRESGGVNEQYF
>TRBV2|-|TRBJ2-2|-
TGTGCCAGCAGCCGTGCGATTCGACCGTACACCGGGGAGCTGTTTTTT
CASSRAIRPYTGELFF
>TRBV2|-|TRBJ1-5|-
TGTGCCAGCAGTTCGGAGGGAAATCAGCCCCAGCATTTT
CASSSEGNQPQHF
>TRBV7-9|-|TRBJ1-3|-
TGTGCCAGCAGCTTAGGAGACGGGACCGGAAACACCATATATTTT
CASSLGDGTGNTIYF
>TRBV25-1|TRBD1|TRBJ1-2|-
TGTGCCAGCAGCTTAGTGCCGGGACAGAGCGATTATGGCTACACCTTC
CASSLVPGQSDYGYTF
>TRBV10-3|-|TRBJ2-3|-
TGTGCCATCAGTCCGGTCAGGGGGGAGCCACCGGGGTCGGATACGCAGTATTTT
CAISPVRGEPPGSDTQYF
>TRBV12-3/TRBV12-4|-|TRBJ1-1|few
TGTGCCATTCGAATCAATTTGAACACTGAAGCTTTCTTT
CAIRINLNTEAFF
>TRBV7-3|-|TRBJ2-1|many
TGTGCCAGCAGCTTATCCGGGTCCTACAATGAGCAGTTCTTC
CASSLSGSYNEQFF
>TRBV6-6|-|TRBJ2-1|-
TGTGCCAGCAGTTACGCGACGACAGGAAGCTCCTACAATGAGCAGTTCTTC
CASSYATTGSSYNEQFF
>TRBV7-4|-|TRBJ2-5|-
TGTGCCAGCAGCTTAGTGCGCTCCCCGGTGGAGACCCAGTACTTC
CASSLVRSPVETQYF
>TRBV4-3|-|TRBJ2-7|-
TGCGCCAGCAGCCCGGGAGAAGACTACGAGCAGTACTTC
CASSPGEDYEQYF
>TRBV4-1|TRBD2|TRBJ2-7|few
TGCGCCAGCAGCCAATCCGGGACTAGCGGATTCTACGAGCAGTACTTC
CASSQSGTSGFYEQYF
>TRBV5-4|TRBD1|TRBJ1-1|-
TGTGCCATCAGACCGACAGGGGACACTGAAGCTTTCTTT
CAIRPTGDTEAFF
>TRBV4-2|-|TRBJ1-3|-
TGTGCCAGCAGCCAAGAACCCCGACGGATCCCTGGAAACACCATATATTTT
CASSQEPRRIPGNTIYF
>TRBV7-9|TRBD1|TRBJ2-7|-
TGCGCCAGCAGCGAAGGGACAGGGGTCCACGAGCAGTACTTC
CASSEGTGVHEQYF
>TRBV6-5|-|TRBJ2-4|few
TGTGCCACCACGAACAGTGGAAACATTCAGTACTTC
CATTNSGNIQYF
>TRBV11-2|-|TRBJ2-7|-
TGTGCCAGCAGCACCTGGGGGACGGGGAACTACGAGCAGTACTTC
CASSTWGTGNYEQYF
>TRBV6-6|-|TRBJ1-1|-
TGTGCCAGCAGTTACCCCCCCGCGTCAAGCATGAGGACTGAAGCTTTCTTT
CASSYPPASSMRTEAFF
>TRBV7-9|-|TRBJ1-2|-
TGTGCCAGCAGCTTGGGGGGCGGGTCATCTTATGGCTACACCTTC
CASSLGGGSSYGYTF
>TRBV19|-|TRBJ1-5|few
TGTGCCAGTACCCAGCCGCGGAGCAATCAGCCCCAGCATTTT
CASTQPRSNQPQHF
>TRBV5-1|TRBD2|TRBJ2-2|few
TGCGCCAGCAGAACCCTAGCGGGAGTTACCGGGGAGCTGTTTTTT
CASRTLAGVTGELFF
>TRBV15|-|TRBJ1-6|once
TGTGCCACCAGCAGAGATGGGCGGGGAAACAATTCACCCCTCCACTTT
CATSRDGRGNNSPLHF
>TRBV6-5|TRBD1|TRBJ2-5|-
TGTGCCAGCAGTTACTCACAGGGGAGTCAAGAGACCCAGTACTTC
CASSYSQGSQETQYF
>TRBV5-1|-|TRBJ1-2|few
TGCGCCAGCAGCGAGTTAGCAGGTGGAGGGGATGGCTACACCTTC
CASSELAGGGDGYTF
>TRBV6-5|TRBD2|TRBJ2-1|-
TGTGCCAGCAGGGGGGGGGGAGGCTACAATGAGCAGTTCTTC
CASRGGGGYNEQFF
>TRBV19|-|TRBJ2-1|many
TGTGCCAGTAGTATAGAGACCAGCCCCAATGAGCAGTTCTTC
CASSIETSPNEQFF
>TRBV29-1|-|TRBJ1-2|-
TGCAGCGTTGAGATAGGGTACGGCTACACCTTC
CSVEIGYGYTF
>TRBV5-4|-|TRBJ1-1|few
TGTGCCAGCAGCTTCGATGGTGCTGAAGCTTTCTTT
CASSFDGAEAFF
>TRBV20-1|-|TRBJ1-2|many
TGCAGTGCTAGCGGCAGGTCAAGGGTCTATGGCTACACCTTC
CSASGRSRVYGYTF
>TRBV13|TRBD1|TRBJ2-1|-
TGTGCCAGCAGCCTAAGGGTCCGGACAGGGAACCTACACAATGAGCAGTTCTTC
CASSLRVRTGNLHNEQFF
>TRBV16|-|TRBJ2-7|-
TGTGCCAGCAGCCAATTGAACACGGACGTCTACGAGCAGTACTTC
CASSQLNTDVYEQYF
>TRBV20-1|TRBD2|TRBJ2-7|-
TGCAGTGCTAGAGATACTAGCGGGAGCTCCTACGAGCAGTACTTC
CSARDTSGSSYEQYF
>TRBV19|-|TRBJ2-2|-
TGTGCCAGTAGCTACACAGGCGGTTCCGGGGAGCTGTTTTTT
CASSYTGGSGELFF
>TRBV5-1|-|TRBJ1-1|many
TGCGCCAGCAGCTCGGTCAGGGGTCCCACTGAAGCTTTCTTT
CASSSVRGPTEAFF
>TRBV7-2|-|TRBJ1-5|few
TGTGCCAGCAGCTTAGGGCCCTACGGGGATCAGCCCCAGCATTTT
CASSLGPYGDQPQHF
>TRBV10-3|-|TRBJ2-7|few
TGTGCCATTAGATACCCAGCCGACCACGAGCAGTACTTC
CAIRYPADHEQYF